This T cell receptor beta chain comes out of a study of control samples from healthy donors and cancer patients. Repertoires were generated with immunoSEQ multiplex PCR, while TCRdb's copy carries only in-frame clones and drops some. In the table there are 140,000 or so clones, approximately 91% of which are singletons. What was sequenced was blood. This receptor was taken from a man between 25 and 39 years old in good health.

The CDR3 DNA follows: TGCGCCAGCAGCTCAAAAGGACTAGCCCTAAGTGGTGAGCAGTTCTTC. Translating gives CASSSKGLALSGEQFF. The genes are TRBV5-1 and TRBJ2-1; 8 bases fit TRBD2. CDR3 length: 16 amino acids. Trimming took 3 bases from V and 9 from J; bases not matched to a gene: 14. Per germline, CDR1 SGHRS and CDR2 YFSETQ.